The 18 T cell receptor beta chains below come from one sample, sequenced in a study of T cells expressing NK-cell markers. TCRdb re-called the 5' RACE reads, yielding one record per CDR3 amino acid sequence without DNA. The listing records 450,000 to 600,000 distinct CDR3 sequences. Sequenced input: blood T cells: a sorted CD56 or NKG2C T cell subset, CD4+ or CD8+ T cells, or bulk PBMC T cells (not recorded which). These TCRs come from a man aged 18 to 30 in good health.

The V call is TRBV5-1, the J call TRBJ2-5; TCRdb proposes TRBD2, but this gene call is untestable without DNA. CDR3 length equals 15 residues. CDR1 is SGHRS, CDR2 YFSETQ, per germline. The CDR3 protein is CASSLSRGPRETQYF.

The rearrangement uses TRBV29-1 and TRBJ1-1. This CDR3 has 12 amino acids. Germline V gives CDR1 SQVTM, CDR2 ANQGSEA. The CDR3 loop reads CSVSVSDTEAFF.

The chain carries TRBV28 and TRBJ2-7. Germline CDR1 is MDHEN and CDR2 is SYDVKM. The CDR3 spans 14 residues. CDR3 region: CASSLKGNSYEQYF.

The chain uses TRBV7-9 and TRBJ1-2; TCRdb selects TRBD1, and the lack of DNA leaves this call unchecked. Germline V gene sequence: CDR1 SEHNR, CDR2 FQNEAQ (reference sequence). The CDR3 is 15 residues long. Here the CDR3 reads CASSSFRGSGEGYTF.

This chain links TRBV4-2 with TRBJ2-1; TCRdb gives TRBD2 as the D gene, but with no DNA this cannot be confirmed. The CDR3 length is 15 residues. Per germline, CDR1 LGHNA and CDR2 YNFKEQ. CDR3 in amino acids: CASSQQLWTNNEQFF.

The chain links TRBV19 to TRBJ2-7; TCRdb's assignment of TRBD2 cannot be checked, as there is no DNA. CDR1 and CDR2 (germline): LNHDA, SQIVND (reference sequence). The CDR3 is made up of 14 amino acids. Here the CDR3 reads CASSMLGAGTEQYF.

The chain employs TRBV7-3 and TRBJ2-7; TCRdb reports TRBD2, a call that lacks DNA to check it against. Germline CDR1 is SGHTA and CDR2 is FQGTGA. The CDR3 is 15 residues long. The chain's CDR3 is CASSTPQPFSYEQYF.

The J gene is TRBJ1-5, the V gene TRBV5-6; TCRdb's D call of TRBD1 is untestable without DNA. This CDR3 has 13 residues. Germline-derived CDR1 and CDR2 are SGHDT and YYEEEE. CDR3 amino acids: CASSERDRQPQHF.

The rearrangement links TRBV20-1 to TRBJ2-5; TCRdb lists TRBD2, though no DNA is available to test this call. The germline gives CDR1 DFQATT, CDR2 SNEGSKA (reference sequence). This CDR3 spans 14 amino acids. The CDR3 spells CSAGSGVNQETQYF.

V is TRBV20-1 and J is TRBJ2-3; TCRdb names TRBD1, which stays unverified in the absence of DNA. Germline values: CDR1 DFQATT, CDR2 SNEGSKA (reference sequence). This CDR3 is built from 14 residues. The CDR3 protein is CSAQEPPSPDTQYF.

The chain links TRBV19 to TRBJ2-3; with no DNA, the TCRdb D assignment of TRBD2 cannot be verified. The germline V gene has CDR1 LNHDA and CDR2 SQIVND (reference sequence). This CDR3 has 16 amino acids. The chain's CDR3 is CASSIPNSGSTDTQYF.

The chain uses TRBV27 and TRBJ2-7; TCRdb's D call of TRBD1 is untestable without DNA. CDR3 length equals 17 residues. CDR1 MNHEY and CDR2 SMNVEV come from the germline V gene (reference sequence). Here the CDR3 reads CASSNIGGDRRFYEQYF.

J is TRBJ2-3 and V is TRBV12-3 or TRBV12-4; TCRdb calls TRBD1, which cannot be checked without DNA. The CDR3 has 16 amino acids. The CDR3 sequence is CASSSRTEPSGDTQYF.

J is TRBJ2-1 and V is TRBV12-3 or TRBV12-4; TCRdb returns TRBD2, unconfirmable since there is no DNA. The CDR3 is made up of 15 amino acids. The CDR3 region is CASRGLAGGPYEQFF.

The chain couples TRBV28 to TRBJ2-2. The CDR3 contains 12 residues. Germline V gene lookup returns CDR1 MDHEN and CDR2 SYDVKM. The CDR3 loop reads CASSLLTGELFF.

The CDR3 here is CASSSILSPDTQYF. The chain is built from TRBV28 and TRBJ2-3. This CDR3 is built from 14 residues. CDR1 is MDHEN, CDR2 SYDVKM, per germline.

The genes are TRBV5-1 and TRBJ1-4; the TRBD1 assignment by TCRdb is unverifiable without DNA. Germline loops: CDR1 SGHRS, CDR2 YFSETQ. The CDR3 consists of 15 residues. Here the CDR3 reads CASSYQSGGNEKLFF.

The rearrangement links TRBV4-3 to TRBJ2-2. This CDR3 has 15 residues. Germline V gene lookup returns CDR1 LGHNA and CDR2 YSLEER. CDR3 in amino acids: CASSPHGVGTGELFF.